One and the same sample provided the 15 T cell receptor beta chains below, sequenced in a study of blood T cell repertoires in COVID-19. The assay was immunoSEQ multiplex PCR, and TCRdb's table has in-frame clones only and misses some. Among 110,000 or so clones listed, 85% were seen once. The sample taken for sequencing was peripheral blood. These receptors were obtained from a woman aged 55-70 years with COVID-19, enrolled during active disease.

This clone was seen only once. This chain uses TRBV12-3 or TRBV12-4 with TRBJ1-2; D possibly corresponds to TRBD1 (6 bases). V lost 2 bases, J lost 8 bases, and 12 bases lay in between. CDR3 length equals 13 residues. DNA for the CDR3: TGTGCCAGCAGTTTAACAGGGATAGGGGGCTACACCTTC. Amino acids: CASSLTGIGGYTF.

V usage is TRBV5-6 and J usage is TRBJ1-4, with a tentative D call TRBD1 (6 bases). In germline, CDR1 is SGHDT, CDR2 YYEEEE. The CDR3 contains 16 residues. The V end was cut by 4 bases, the J end by 0 bases, with 13 bases between. For the CDR3, the DNA is TGTGCCAGCAGCCCTACAGGGCGCTCAACTAATGAAAAACTGTTTTTT. This gives the protein CASSPTGRSTNEKLFF.

V usage is TRBV10-3 and J usage is TRBJ1-1; TRBD1 might be the D (5 bases). The CDR3 is 15 residues long. Trimming removed 0 bases from V and 5 bases from J, with 13 bases in between. CDR1 and CDR2 (germline): ENHRY, SYGVKD. CDR3 amino acids: CAISESQGGRTEAFF. The CDR3 DNA reads as TGTGCCATCAGTGAGTCGCAGGGCGGCAGGACTGAAGCTTTCTTT.

The genes are TRBV3-1 (or the pseudogene TRBV3-2) and TRBJ1-1; 7 bases agree with TRBD1. Germline lookup yields CDR1 LGHDT and CDR2 YNNKEL (reference sequence). V shed 4 bases and J 3 bases; nucleotides not matched to a gene: 14. The CDR3 extends over 17 amino acids. Here the CDR3 reads CASSPQRGPFRDTEAFF. The DNA of the CDR3 is TGTGCCAGCAGCCCGCAAAGGGGGCCATTTAGGGACACTGAAGCTTTCTTT.

This clone has just one count. The chain employs TRBV2 and TRBJ1-6, with 8 bases identical to TRBD1. Germline CDR1 and CDR2: SNHLY and FYNNEI. Germline trimming cut 8 bases from V and 9 bases from J; bases unmatched to any gene: 9. The CDR3 has 14 residues. CDR3 residues: CASLKTGVPSPLHF. The CDR3 nucleotides are TGTGCCAGCTTGAAGACAGGGGTGCCTTCACCCCTCCACTTT.

The chain recombines TRBV27 with TRBJ2-2; TRBD1 matches 8 bases. The germline V gene has CDR1 MNHEY and CDR2 SMNVEV (reference sequence). Trimming at V came to 8 bases and at J to 6 bases, leaving 8 bases not matched to a gene. The CDR3 loop spans 14 amino acids. The CDR3 nucleotides are TGTGCCAGCCGTCCAGGGGGCGCCCCCGGGGAGCTGTTTTTT. This encodes CASRPGGAPGELFF.

The genes are TRBV27 and TRBJ1-6, with no clear D. The CDR3 contains 16 residues. With 1 base removed from V and 6 bases from J, the gap between germline ends came to 13 bases. Germline V gives CDR1 MNHEY, CDR2 SMNVEV (reference sequence). The DNA of the CDR3 is TGTGCCAGCAGTTTATGGGTCGGCAGGTCTAATTCACCCCTCCACTTT. Its translation is CASSLWVGRSNSPLHF.

This sequence joins TRBV11-3 and TRBJ2-1; no definite D call. The germline V gene encodes CDR1 SGHNT and CDR2 YENEEA. CDR3 length equals 12 residues. Trimming took off 5 bases at V and 7 bases at J, with 9 bases between the two ends. In DNA form, the CDR3 reads TGTGCCAGCAGCCCAAGCGTAAATGAGCAGTTCTTC. This translates into CASSPSVNEQFF.

This chain links TRBV5-1 with TRBJ1-2; D is ambiguous. This CDR3 is 13 amino acids long. V lost 7 bases, J lost 7 bases, and 17 bases lay in between. Per the germline V gene, CDR1 is SGHRS and CDR2 is YFSETQ. The CDR3 nucleotides are TGCGCCAGCGCCGGGCGGGTGTACGGTGGCTACACCTTC. It codes for CASAGRVYGGYTF.

V is TRBV19 and J is TRBJ2-6; possibly TRBD1 for D (6 bases). Germline loops: CDR1 LNHDA, CDR2 SQIVND (reference sequence). The germline V and J ends were trimmed by 1 base and 2 bases, with 15 bases remaining between them. The CDR3 contains 18 residues. DNA of the CDR3: TGTGCCAGTAGTATAGTCCAGGCAGGGGCTGCTGGGGCCAACGTCCTGACTTTC. This codes for CASSIVQAGAAGANVLTF.

This chain joins TRBV11-2 and TRBJ2-7; 8 bases fit TRBD1. The CDR3 runs 14 residues. The germline CDR1 and CDR2 sequences are SGHAT and FQNNGV. V lost 2 bases, J lost 4 bases, and 4 bases stayed unmatched. The CDR3 region has the DNA TGTGCCAGCAGCTTACACCGACAGGGGTACGAGCAGTACTTC. It specifies CASSLHRQGYEQYF.

This clone was seen once. The rearrangement links TRBV4-3 to TRBJ1-5; no reliable D call. Germline V gene data show CDR1 as LGHNA and CDR2 as YSLEER. V was pared by 1 base and J by 5 bases, with 12 bases between. This CDR3 is 15 amino acids long. CDR3 DNA sequence: TGCGCCAGCAGCCAAGGGTGGCAGAGCGATCAGCCCCAGCATTTT. Its protein product is CASSQGWQSDQPQHF.

The table lists this clone with a count of one. The chain employs TRBV18 and TRBJ1-1, with unresolved D. Trimming stripped 2 bases from V and 0 bases from J, with 10 bases between. The germline CDR1 and CDR2 sequences are KGHSH and LQKENI. CDR3 length: 15 residues. The CDR3 sequence is CASSPRLEMNTEAFF. The CDR3 nucleotides are TGTGCCAGCTCACCAAGGTTGGAGATGAACACTGAAGCTTTCTTT.

The gene calls are TRBV3-1 (or the pseudogene TRBV3-2) and TRBJ1-1, with D unresolved. Germline V gene lookup returns CDR1 LGHDT and CDR2 YNNKEL (reference sequence). The CDR3 has 13 residues. Between the trimmed V and J ends, which lost 0 bases and 11 bases, there was a span of 13 bases. CDR3 nucleotides: TGTGCCAGCAGCCAAGATTTATCCCCCGGGGCTTTCTTT. Its protein is CASSQDLSPGAFF.

The chain recombines TRBV7-3 with TRBJ1-1; 7 bases are shared with TRBD1. The CDR3 totals 15 residues. In germline, CDR1 is SGHTA, CDR2 FQGTGA. Trimming removed 5 bases from V and 5 bases from J; junction bases left unmatched: 11. CDR3 sequence: CASSLGQAGRTEAFF. CDR3 nucleotide sequence: TGTGCCAGCAGCCTAGGACAGGCCGGTCGGACTGAAGCTTTCTTT. The full variable domain, completed using reference TRBV7-3 and TRBJ1-1, is GAGVSQTPSNKVTEKGKYVELRCDPISGHTALYWYRQSLGQGPEFLIYFQGTGAADDSGLPNDRFFAVRPEGSVSTLKIQRTERGDSAVYLCASSLGQAGRTEAFFGQGTRLTVV.